What follows are 15 T cell receptor beta chains derived from one specimen sequenced in a study of human T cells and chemical hapten exposure. Time point: patch test 2, 6 weeks after DPC sensitization. Treatment given: therapeutic diphenylcyclopropenone sensitization with weekly scalp DPC. Each CDR3 protein gets one entry after TCRdb re-called the RACE reads with MiXCR. Here the sample spans 96,000 or so distinct CDR3 sequences, about 9.6% being singletons. The material was whole blood, obtained in connection with sensitization to the hapten diphenylcyclopropenone (DPC). These TCRs come from a woman between 35 and 50 years old with alopecia areata. Some clones in this sample may be carry-over from other donors' samples.

This clonotype was seen only a few times. This chain uses TRBV5-6 with TRBJ1-1, with D unclear. Per the germline V gene, CDR1 is SGHDT and CDR2 is YYEEEE. This CDR3 is built from 15 residues. V shed 1 base and J shed 4 bases, with 14 bases lying between them. CDR3 region: CASSLMIQYVTEAFF. CDR3 nucleotides: TGTGCCAGCAGCTTGATGATACAGTACGTCACTGAAGCTTTCTTT.

This clonotype was recorded many times. This chain links TRBV2 with TRBJ2-7; D is unclear. From germline, CDR1 is SNHLY and CDR2 FYNNEI. Between the trimmed V and J ends, which lost 3 bases and 0 bases, there was a span of 12 bases. There are 15 residues in the CDR3. Written as DNA, the CDR3 is TGTGCCAGCAGTGATAGGCTATCGAACTCCTACGAGCAGTACTTC. Its translation is CASSDRLSNSYEQYF. Looking up the rest from reference TRBV2 and TRBJ2-7 gives the full variable domain: EPEVTQTPSHQVTQMGQEVILRCVPISNHLYFYWYRQILGQKVEFLVSFYNNEISEKSEIFDDQFSVERPDGSNFTLKIRSTKLEDSAMYFCASSDRLSNSYEQYFGPGTRLTVT.

V usage is TRBV7-2 and J usage is TRBJ2-7; D tentatively fits TRBD1 or TRBD2 (5 bases each). Trimming pared 5 bases from V and 0 bases from J, leaving 14 bases between. The CDR3 extends over 15 amino acids. Germline V gene sequence: CDR1 SGHTA, CDR2 FQGNSA. In DNA form, the CDR3 reads TGTGCCAGCAGCCTGGTCTGGGACCCCTCCTACGAGCAGTACTTC. Translating it yields CASSLVWDPSYEQYF.

This clonotype has more than one count but fewer than ten. The chain is built from TRBV9 and TRBJ2-2; D might be TRBD2 (6 bases). Trimming pared 0 bases from V and 2 bases from J, leaving 8 bases between. The CDR3 is made up of 15 amino acids. Germline V gene data show CDR1 as SGDLS and CDR2 as YYNGEE. For the CDR3, the DNA is TGTGCCAGCAGCGTAGTGGGACTTAACACCGGGGAGCTGTTTTTT. It is translated as CASSVVGLNTGELFF.

The rearrangement links TRBV7-6 to TRBJ1-1; D unclear. This CDR3 is 16 amino acids long. The V gene's germline CDR1 is SGHVS and CDR2 FNYEAQ. Trimming pared 5 bases from V and 5 bases from J, leaving 21 bases between. The CDR3 reads CASSPNDAGSTTEAFF. CDR3 bases: TGTGCCAGCAGCCCGAACGACGCGGGGAGCACGACTGAAGCTTTCTTT.

This clonotype was observed at least ten times. The chain has TRBV15 and TRBJ2-5, with 7 nucleotides matching TRBD1. V gave up 3 bases and J gave up 4 bases; unmatched junction bases: 8. The CDR3 loop spans 15 amino acids. The germline V gene has CDR1 LNHNV and CDR2 YYDKDF (reference sequence). CDR3 in DNA: TGTGCCACCAGCAGTCCACAGGCAGGGGGAGAGACCCAGTACTTC. This translates into CATSSPQAGGETQYF.

The chain combines TRBV9 with TRBJ2-2; possibly TRBD1 or TRBD2 for D (5 bases each). The CDR3 is 13 amino acids. V gave up 0 bases and J gave up 9 bases, with 9 bases separating them. The germline CDR1 and CDR2 sequences are SGDLS and YYNGEE. The CDR3 spells CASSVARDRELFF. The CDR3, as DNA: TGTGCCAGCAGCGTAGCCAGGGACCGGGAGCTGTTTTTT.

V gene TRBV7-6 combines with J gene TRBJ2-2, with TRBD2 identical over 9 bases. Germline V CDR1 and CDR2: SGHVS, FNYEAQ. The J segment lost 2 bases and the V segment lost 5 bases, leaving 6 bases of the junction unmatched. The CDR3 runs to 16 residues. In DNA form, the CDR3 reads TGTGCCAGCAGCCCCTGGACTAGCGCTAACACCGGGGAGCTGTTTTTT. Protein product: CASSPWTSANTGELFF.

The sample holds many counts of this clonotype. As DNA, the CDR3 is TGTGCCAGCAGCCAAGTTAGCGGGGCAGACAATGAGCAGTTCTTC. It is translated as CASSQVSGADNEQFF. The chain carries TRBV3-1 and TRBJ2-1; 8 bases fit TRBD2. The ends lost 1 base at V and 5 bases at J; junction bases unmatched: 4. CDR3 length: 15 residues. Germline V gene lookup returns CDR1 LGHDT and CDR2 YNNKEL (reference sequence).

This clonotype was recorded a few times. The chain couples TRBV5-1 to TRBJ2-3, with 10 bases matching TRBD2. Trimming took 4 bases from V and 4 from J; bases not matched to a gene: 9. CDR3 length: 16 amino acids. From germline, CDR1 is SGHRS and CDR2 YFSETQ. CDR3 in amino acids: CASSLQSSGSADTQYF. Written as DNA, the CDR3 is TGCGCCAGCAGCCTACAATCTAGCGGGAGCGCAGATACGCAGTATTTT.

This clonotype has a count of ten or more. J is TRBJ2-7 and V is TRBV9; 13 nucleotides agree with TRBD2. Germline V CDR1 and CDR2: SGDLS, YYNGEE. Germline trimming cut 2 bases from V and 5 bases from J; bases unmatched to any gene: 4. The CDR3 sequence is 15 residues long. This CDR3 is CASSVTSGRMNEQYF. The CDR3 DNA follows: TGTGCCAGCAGCGTGACTAGCGGGAGGATGAACGAGCAGTACTTC.

The chain couples TRBV2 to TRBJ1-2; TRBD1 matches 7 bases. This CDR3 comprises 13 residues. Trimming removed 8 bases from V and 2 bases from J; junction bases left unmatched: 5. Germline V lookup: CDR1 SNHLY, CDR2 FYNNEI. The CDR3 DNA is TGTGCCAGCGATGGGACAGCGAACTATGGCTACACCTTC. Amino acids: CASDGTANYGYTF.

This rearrangement joins TRBV28 to TRBJ2-7; 10 nucleotides line up with TRBD1. The CDR3 contains 15 residues. Germline CDR1 is MDHEN and CDR2 is SYDVKM. With 1 base clipped from V and 5 bases from J, the junction kept 5 bases outside the gene matches. The DNA for the CDR3 is TGTGCCAGCAGTTTATCGGGACAGGGGTACAACGAGCAGTACTTC. Amino acids: CASSLSGQGYNEQYF.

This clonotype was seen repeatedly, ten times or more. CDR3 in amino acids: CASSLGALDGTARDIQYF. The CDR3 DNA follows: TGTGCCAGCAGCTTAGGCGCACTGGACGGGACCGCGAGGGACATTCAGTACTTC. The chain uses TRBV7-2 and TRBJ2-4; tentatively, D is TRBD1 or TRBD2 (5 bases each). The CDR3 consists of 18 residues. V was clipped by 1 base and J by 8 bases, with 24 bases between them. Germline-derived CDR1 and CDR2 are SGHTA and FQGNSA.

This clonotype was detected ten times or more. The CDR3, as DNA: TGTGCCAGCAGCTTAGCGGGGGTGAGCACAGATACGCAGTATTTT. It specifies CASSLAGVSTDTQYF. This sequence joins TRBV7-8 and TRBJ2-3; either TRBD1 or TRBD2 may supply D (5 bases each). V gave up 0 bases and J gave up 0 bases, with 7 bases separating them. The germline V gene has CDR1 SGHVS and CDR2 FQNEAQ. CDR3 length: 15 amino acids.